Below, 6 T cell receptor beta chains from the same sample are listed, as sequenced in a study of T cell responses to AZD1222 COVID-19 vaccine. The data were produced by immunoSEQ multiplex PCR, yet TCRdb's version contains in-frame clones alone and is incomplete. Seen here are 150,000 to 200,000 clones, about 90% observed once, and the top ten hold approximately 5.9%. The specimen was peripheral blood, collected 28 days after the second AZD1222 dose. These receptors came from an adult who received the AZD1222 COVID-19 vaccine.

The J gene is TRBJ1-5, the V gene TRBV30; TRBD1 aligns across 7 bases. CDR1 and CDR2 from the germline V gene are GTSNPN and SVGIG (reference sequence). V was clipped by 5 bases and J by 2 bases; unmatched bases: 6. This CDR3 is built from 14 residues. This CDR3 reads CAWDLTGGNQPQHF. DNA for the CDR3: TGTGCCTGGGATCTTACAGGGGGCAATCAGCCCCAGCATTTT.

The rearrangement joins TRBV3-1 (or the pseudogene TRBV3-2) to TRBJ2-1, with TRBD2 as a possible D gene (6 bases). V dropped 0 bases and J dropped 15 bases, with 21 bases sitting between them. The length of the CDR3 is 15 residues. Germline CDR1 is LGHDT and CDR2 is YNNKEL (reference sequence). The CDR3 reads CASSQDAGPGVGRFF. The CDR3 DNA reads TGTGCCAGCAGCCAAGATGCGGGGCCCGGAGTTGGTAGGTTCTTC.

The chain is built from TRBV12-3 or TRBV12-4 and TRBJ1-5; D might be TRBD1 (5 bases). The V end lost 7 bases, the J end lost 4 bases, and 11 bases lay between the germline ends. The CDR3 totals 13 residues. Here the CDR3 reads CASNGAANQPQHF. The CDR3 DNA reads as TGTGCCAGCAACGGGGCGGCAAATCAGCCCCAGCATTTT.

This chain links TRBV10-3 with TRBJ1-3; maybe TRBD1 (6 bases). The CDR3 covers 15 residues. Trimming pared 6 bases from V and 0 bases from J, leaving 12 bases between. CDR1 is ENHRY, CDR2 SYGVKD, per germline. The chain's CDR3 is CAIRRGSGSGNTIYF. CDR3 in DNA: TGTGCCATCAGGAGGGGGAGCGGCTCTGGAAACACCATATATTTT.

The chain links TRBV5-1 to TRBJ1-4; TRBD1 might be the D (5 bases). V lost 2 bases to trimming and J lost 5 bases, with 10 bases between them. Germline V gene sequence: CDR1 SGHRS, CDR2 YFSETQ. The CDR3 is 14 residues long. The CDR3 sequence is CASSLWGTNEKLFF. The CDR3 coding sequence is TGCGCCAGCAGCTTATGGGGGACGAATGAAAAACTGTTTTTT.

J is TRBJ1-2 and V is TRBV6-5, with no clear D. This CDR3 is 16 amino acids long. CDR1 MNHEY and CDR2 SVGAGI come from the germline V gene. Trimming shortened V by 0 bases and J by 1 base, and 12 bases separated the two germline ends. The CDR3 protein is CASSYSLAGSNYGYTF. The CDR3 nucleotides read TGTGCCAGCAGTTACTCGCTGGCAGGTAGTAACTATGGCTACACCTTC.